A single sample is the source of the 26 T cell receptor beta chains below, sequenced in a study of cytomegalovirus exposure and HLA in healthy donors. Primers for the PCR totalled 60 Vbeta and 13 Jbeta. The method was immunoSEQ multiplex PCR; TCRdb's version includes in-frame clones alone and lacks a portion of them. The sample carries 100,000 to 150,000 clones, 70% to 80% recorded once. Input material: PBMCs. The receptor set was obtained from a woman aged 45-65 years in good health and CMV-seronegative.

This sequence joins TRBV5-1 and TRBJ2-3; 7 bases are shared with TRBD2. CDR3 length: 16 amino acids. Germline loops: CDR1 SGHRS, CDR2 YFSETQ. Trimming removed 2 bases from V and 6 bases from J; junction bases left unmatched: 12. The CDR3 bases are TGCGCCAGCAGCTTAGGGGCGGGAGCCCCTTATGATACGCAGTATTTT. Its translation is CASSLGAGAPYDTQYF.

V usage is TRBV12-2 and J usage is TRBJ1-2; the table's D call TRBD1 went unverified against the DNA. TRBV12-2 is assigned pseudogene status. The CDR3 is made up of 19 amino acids. CDR3 sequence: CASRLDRDRAVQANYGYTF. The DNA for the CDR3 is TGTGCAAGTCGCTTAGACCGGGACAGGGCCGTCCAGGCTAACTATGGCTACACCTTC.

V and J are TRBV25-1 and TRBJ2-7; D is ambiguous. The CDR3 consists of 12 residues. Germline CDR1 and CDR2: MGHDK and SYGVNS. Trimming left V 0 bases short and J 6 bases short, with 6 bases between. DNA of the CDR3: TGTGCCAGCAGTGAATATCGGAGCGAGCAGTACTTC. Translating gives CASSEYRSEQYF.

J is TRBJ2-2 and V is TRBV14; TRBD2 matches at 10 bases. The CDR3 length is 15 residues. J was trimmed by 0 bases and V by 6 bases; bases with no gene match: 1. Germline V gene sequence: CDR1 SGHDN, CDR2 FVKESK. CDR3 loop: CASSLAGANTGELFF. The CDR3 coding sequence is TGTGCCAGCAGTCTAGCGGGAGCGAACACCGGGGAGCTGTTTTTT.

The genes are TRBV18 and TRBJ2-3; 8 nucleotides line up with TRBD2. Losses at the gene ends were 3 bases for V and 3 bases for J; bases not matched to a gene: 11. This CDR3 has 17 residues. The germline V gene has CDR1 KGHSH and CDR2 LQKENI. As DNA, the CDR3 is TGTGCCAGCTCACCCCCAGGGGTAGCGGGACCAACAGATACGCAGTATTTT. This encodes CASSPPGVAGPTDTQYF.

The rearrangement joins TRBV6-6 to TRBJ2-3; 7 bases fit TRBD2. Germline CDR1 and CDR2: MNHNY and SVGAGI (reference sequence). The V and J ends lost 6 bases and 2 bases, in that order; junction bases with no gene match: 8. The CDR3 sequence is 15 residues long. The CDR3 region is CASSDLAVNTDTQYF. The CDR3 DNA reads TGTGCCAGCAGCGATCTAGCGGTGAACACAGATACGCAGTATTTT.

This clone turned up a few times. The chain carries TRBV13 and TRBJ1-2, with D possibly being TRBD1 (5 bases). The CDR3 covers 14 residues. The ends were cut back, 4 bases at V and 4 bases at J, with 13 bases in the middle. Per the germline V gene, CDR1 is PRHDT and CDR2 is FYEKMQ (reference sequence). The CDR3 is CASSSGSRGYGYTF. The CDR3 nucleotides read TGTGCCAGCAGCTCAGGGTCTCGGGGCTATGGCTACACCTTC.

The rearrangement joins TRBV28 to TRBJ2-1, with 8 positions matching TRBD2. The CDR3 extends over 14 amino acids. V was pared by 5 bases and J by 2 bases, with 2 bases of the junction left unmatched. Germline CDR1 MDHEN, CDR2 SYDVKM. The CDR3 DNA sequence: TGTGCCAGCAGTAGCGGGAGACCCTACAATGAGCAGTTCTTC. It yields the protein CASSSGRPYNEQFF.

The chain is built from TRBV7-9 and TRBJ2-7; TRBD2 matches 8 bases. Losses at the gene ends were 5 bases for V and 1 base for J; bases not matched to a gene: 13. The CDR3 consists of 17 residues. Per the germline V gene, CDR1 is SEHNR and CDR2 is FQNEAQ (reference sequence). The CDR3 nucleotides read TGTGCCAGCAGCCCCCTCCCCGGGACTAGACGATCCTACGAGCAGTACTTC. This gives the protein CASSPLPGTRRSYEQYF.

DNA for the CDR3: TGTGCCAGCAGTGTCCCAGCGGGAGGTAGCACAGATACGCAGTATTTT. Translated, it gives CASSVPAGGSTDTQYF. This sequence joins TRBV6-4 and TRBJ2-3; 9 nucleotides line up with TRBD2. Per the germline V gene, CDR1 is MRHNA and CDR2 is SNTAGT. The CDR3 spans 16 residues. J lost 0 bases, V lost 4 bases, and 5 bases had no gene match.

This clone was observed a handful of times. The chain recombines TRBV5-1 with TRBJ1-1, with a possible D match to TRBD1 (6 bases). Germline CDR1 is SGHRS and CDR2 is YFSETQ. Trimming shortened V by 5 bases and J by 4 bases, and 21 bases separated the two germline ends. There are 16 residues in the CDR3. The DNA for the CDR3 is TGCGCCAGCAGTTCTAACCCTGGGGGCTCGGGCACTGAAGCTTTCTTT. This sequence encodes CASSSNPGGSGTEAFF.

This clone was observed a single time. The chain couples TRBV6-5 to TRBJ2-1; no clear D. CDR3 length: 13 residues. Looked up from germline, CDR1 is MNHEY and CDR2 is SVGAGI. The V end lost 4 bases, the J end lost 7 bases, and 11 bases lay between the germline ends. For the CDR3, the DNA is TGTGCCAGCAGTTCAATGACTGGAAATGAGCAGTTCTTC. Translating gives CASSSMTGNEQFF.

V usage is TRBV19 and J usage is TRBJ1-5; D possibly corresponds to TRBD1 (5 bases). The length of the CDR3 is 16 residues. Germline CDR1 LNHDA, CDR2 SQIVND (reference sequence). Trimming left V 3 bases short and J 0 bases short, with 12 bases between. CDR3 nucleotide sequence: TGTGCCAGTAGTATCGGAGGGACTAATAGCAATCAGCCCCAGCATTTT. Translation: CASSIGGTNSNQPQHF. Drawing the rest from reference TRBV19 and TRBJ1-5, the complete variable domain is DGGITQSPKYLFRKEGQNVTLSCEQNLNHDAMYWYRQDPGQGLRLIYYSQIVNDFQKGDIAEGYSVSREKKESFPLTVTSAQKNPTAFYLCASSIGGTNSNQPQHFGDGTRLSIL.

This clone was recorded a few times. The chain combines TRBV6-4 with TRBJ2-7; D may correspond to TRBD1 or TRBD2 (5 bases each). The CDR3 length is 17 residues. V lost 2 bases to trimming and J lost 3 bases, with 20 bases between them. Germline V gene lookup returns CDR1 MRHNA and CDR2 SNTAGT. This chain's CDR3 is CASSDAYRDRRDYEQYV. Written as DNA, the CDR3 is TGTGCCAGCAGTGACGCCTACCGGGACCGCCGGGACTACGAGCAGTACGTC.

V and J are TRBV9 and TRBJ1-3; tentative D call: TRBD1 (6 bases). With 0 bases removed from V and 4 bases from J, the gap between germline ends came to 8 bases. This CDR3 spans 14 amino acids. Germline lookup yields CDR1 SGDLS and CDR2 YYNGEE. The CDR3 reads CASSVEGEGNTIYF. In nucleotides, the CDR3 is TGTGCCAGCAGCGTAGAGGGGGAAGGAAACACCATATATTTT.

The rearrangement links TRBV5-1 to TRBJ2-6, with 7 bases lining up with TRBD1. The CDR3 sequence is 14 residues long. The ends lost 7 bases at V and 2 bases at J; junction bases unmatched: 3. The germline CDR1 and CDR2 sequences are SGHRS and YFSETQ. The CDR3 DNA reads as TGCGCCAGCTCACAGGGGACTGGGGCCAACGTCCTGACTTTC. Protein sequence: CASSQGTGANVLTF.

V usage is TRBV7-9 and J usage is TRBJ1-2; possible D gene TRBD1, 5 bases. There are 15 residues in the CDR3. CDR1 is SEHNR and CDR2 is FQNEAQ in the germline V gene (reference sequence). Trimming removed 2 bases at V and 4 bases at J, with 14 bases between. CDR3 sequence (DNA): TGTGCCAGCAGCTTATTGACGTCGGGGGGCTATGGCTACACCTTC. The encoded protein is CASSLLTSGGYGYTF.

The rearrangement uses TRBV14 and TRBJ1-1; TRBD1 aligns across 8 bases. The germline V gene encodes CDR1 SGHDN and CDR2 FVKESK. The CDR3 contains 13 residues. V gave up 6 bases and J gave up 8 bases; unmatched junction bases: 8. CDR3 sequence (DNA): TGTGCCAGCAGTCCGACAGGGGCGAGAGAAGCTTTCTTT. Amino acid sequence: CASSPTGAREAFF.

The gene calls are TRBV27 and TRBJ2-7; 8 bases map to TRBD1. Germline loops: CDR1 MNHEY, CDR2 SMNVEV (reference sequence). The CDR3 loop spans 14 amino acids. The V and J ends lost 6 bases and 3 bases, in that order; junction bases with no gene match: 7. The CDR3: CASRLGQDDYEQYF. CDR3 coding DNA: TGTGCCAGCAGGCTGGGACAGGACGACTACGAGCAGTACTTC.

The rearrangement uses TRBV4-2 and TRBJ2-7, with 8 bases lining up with TRBD2. Germline values: CDR1 LGHNA, CDR2 YNFKEQ. V trimming: 0 bases; J trimming: 3 bases; junction bases outside the gene matches: 10. The CDR3 consists of 17 residues. CDR3 sequence reads: CASSQDQGLDSFYEQYF. CDR3 DNA sequence: TGTGCCAGCAGCCAAGATCAGGGACTAGATTCTTTCTACGAGCAGTACTTC.

The chain has TRBV29-1 and TRBJ2-7; TRBD1 might be the D (6 bases). V lost 7 bases and J lost 6, with 16 bases in between. The CDR3 runs 12 residues. Germline-derived CDR1 and CDR2 are SQVTM and ANQGSEA. CDR3 bases: TGCAGCGCCCGACAAACAGGGACCGAGCAGTACTTC. It is translated as CSARQTGTEQYF.

The rearrangement uses TRBV29-1 and TRBJ2-7; 8 bases map to TRBD1. Losses at the gene ends were 7 bases for V and 6 bases for J; bases not matched to a gene: 8. The CDR3 is 12 residues long. Per the germline V gene, CDR1 is SQVTM and CDR2 is ANQGSEA. As DNA, the CDR3 is TGCAGCGCCGGACAGGGTCTTTCCGAGCAGTACTTC. Translated: CSAGQGLSEQYF.

This chain connects TRBV11-3 to TRBJ2-5, with D possibly being TRBD2 (6 bases). Between the trimmed V and J ends, which lost 4 bases and 4 bases, there was a span of 19 bases. Germline V lookup: CDR1 SGHNT, CDR2 YENEEA. This CDR3 is 16 amino acids long. This chain's CDR3 is CASSSEVSGRGETQYF. Written as DNA, the CDR3 is TGTGCCAGCAGCTCCGAGGTATCAGGGCGGGGAGAGACCCAGTACTTC.

This clone was counted a few times. The rearrangement uses TRBV30 and TRBJ1-1; 7 bases line up with TRBD1. With 2 bases clipped from V and 6 bases from J, the junction kept 18 bases outside the gene matches. Germline V gene data show CDR1 as GTSNPN and CDR2 as SVGIG (reference sequence). The CDR3 extends over 17 amino acids. CDR3 DNA: TGTGCCTGGAGTTTCAGGGCTCCGGGACAGCCGGGGTCTGAAGCTTTCTTT. It is translated as CAWSFRAPGQPGSEAFF.

This chain connects TRBV7-9 to TRBJ2-2, with TRBD2 as a possible D gene (5 bases). The germline V and J ends were trimmed by 4 bases and 1 base, with 10 bases remaining between them. The germline V gene encodes CDR1 SEHNR and CDR2 FQNEAQ (reference sequence). The length of the CDR3 is 15 residues. In nucleotides, the CDR3 is TGTGCCAGCAGCTCCCCTAGCTGGAACACCGGGGAGCTGTTTTTT. This translates into CASSSPSWNTGELFF.

This rearrangement joins TRBV29-1 to TRBJ2-3; 13 nucleotides match TRBD2. CDR3 length: 15 residues. With V trimmed by 5 bases and J by 4 bases, 6 bases remained unmatched. Germline CDR1 is SQVTM and CDR2 is ANQGSEA. In DNA form, the CDR3 reads TGCAGCGTTTTACGTACTAGCGGGAGGGCAGATACGCAGTATTTT. Translated, it gives CSVLRTSGRADTQYF.